The following is a TCR beta chain sequence with its context. Its antigen remains unidentified. Donors with ophthalmopathy: moderate-to-severe activity, CAS ≥3, NOSPECS ≥4, duration under 3 months. The data were obtained in a study of Graves' ophthalmopathy and Graves' hyperthyroidism. TCR beta CDR3 regions were amplified from RNA transcripts. RT-PCR in the first round used HTBI primers; a second-round multiplex PCR followed. TCRdb recomputed calls from the multiplex PCR reads with MiXCR, one row per CDR3 protein. Among around 660,000 distinct CDR3 sequences, more than 40% were seen once, and the ten largest hold 3% to 3.5%. The CDR3 covers 16 residues. The germline V gene has CDR1 DFQATT and CDR2 SNEGSKA (reference sequence). V dropped 5 bases and J dropped 0; count of bases not matched to a gene: 6. Study results and caveats: Ophthalmopathy progression predictions by the model showed roughly 77% specificity and about 68% sensitivity.

This receptor was taken from an adult man with Graves' ophthalmopathy. Material: peripheral blood. The rearrangement links TRBV20-1 to TRBJ2-7; 14 nucleotides line up with TRBD2. The CDR3 sequence: CSAGLAGGTSSYEQYF. The CDR3 bases are TGCAGTGCTGGACTAGCGGGGGGAACTAGCTCCTACGAGCAGTACTTC.